A single sample gave rise to the 12 T cell receptor beta chains below, sequenced in a study of post-analysis software for immune sequencing data. Unique molecular identifiers were present in the TCR beta cDNA libraries. TCRdb independently ran MiXCR on the PCR reads; one entry per CDR3 protein. The sample lists some 160,000 distinct CDR3 sequences; roughly 34% were seen once. The sample here was blood, taken after autologous hematopoietic stem cell transplantation. The receptors originated from a girl aged 10 to 17 with multiple sclerosis.

This sequence joins TRBV28 and TRBJ2-1, with 9 nucleotides matching TRBD2. J gave up 0 bases and V 5 bases, and 5 bases lay outside the gene matches. CDR1 is MDHEN, CDR2 SYDVKM, per germline. This CDR3 spans 16 amino acids. CDR3 sequence: CASSPQLAGSYNEQFF. Here the CDR3 DNA reads TGTGCCAGCAGTCCCCAACTAGCGGGCTCCTACAATGAGCAGTTCTTC.

Details on this clonotype: An end of the junction differs from the germline gene, which may be a read error. The chain is built from TRBV12-3 or TRBV12-4 and TRBJ2-3; TRBD2 matches 12 bases. CDR3 size: 17 residues. The CDR3 nucleotides read TGTGCCAGCAGCCATCAACCGGGACTAGCGGGCACAGATGCGCAGTATTTT. Its translation: CASSHQPGLAGTDAQYF.

There are many counts of this clonotype. The chain combines TRBV4-1 with TRBJ2-5, with 8 bases identical to TRBD2. CDR3 length: 19 amino acids. The V gene's germline CDR1 is MGHRA and CDR2 YSYEKL. Trimming cost V 0 bases and J 4 bases; bases outside gene matches: 16. The CDR3 is CASSQDHWGRTSKGETQYF. In DNA, the CDR3 is TGCGCCAGCAGCCAAGATCATTGGGGGCGGACTAGCAAGGGAGAGACCCAGTACTTC.

This clonotype turned up a few times. This may arise from a read error, as a much more abundant clone is one base away. The chain uses TRBV29-1 and TRBJ2-4; 7 nucleotides agree with TRBD2. The CDR3 runs to 14 residues. With 6 bases clipped from V and 8 bases from J, the junction kept 13 bases outside the gene matches. Per germline, CDR1 SQVTM and CDR2 ANQGSEA. The CDR3 DNA reads as TGCAGCGTCGCTAGCGGAGGAGGAAGGGACATTCAGTACTTC. As protein: CSVASGGGRDIQYF.

This sequence joins TRBV20-1 and TRBJ2-7; TRBD2 matches at 9 bases. The J segment lost 4 bases and the V segment lost 8 bases, leaving 9 bases of the junction unmatched. Per germline, CDR1 DFQATT and CDR2 SNEGSKA (reference sequence). The CDR3 is made up of 13 amino acids. CDR3 sequence reads: CSTTGLAGYEQYF. The CDR3 DNA reads TGCAGTACTACCGGGCTAGCGGGATACGAGCAGTACTTC.

The chain carries TRBV7-8 and TRBJ2-5; D might be TRBD2 (5 bases). Germline CDR1 SGHVS, CDR2 FQNEAQ. V lost 8 bases to trimming and J lost 2 bases, with 12 bases between them. This CDR3 has 13 amino acids. The CDR3 sequence is CASGRGRQETQYF. CDR3 sequence (DNA): TGTGCCAGCGGACGGGGTCGGCAAGAGACCCAGTACTTC.

This clonotype was seen more than once but under ten times. This CDR3 reads CASSLTSENNEQFF. The CDR3 DNA reads TGTGCCAGCAGCCTTACTAGCGAGAACAATGAGCAGTTCTTC. The V call is TRBV12-3 or TRBV12-4, the J call TRBJ2-1, with 7 bases that match TRBD2. J gave up 5 bases and V 6 bases, and 7 bases lay outside the gene matches. The CDR3 is 14 amino acids.

The sample holds a few counts of this clonotype. The gene calls are TRBV13 and TRBJ2-7; possible D gene TRBD1, 5 bases. The length of the CDR3 is 14 residues. CDR1 is PRHDT, CDR2 FYEKMQ, per germline (reference sequence). Trimming took off 3 bases at V and 3 bases at J, with 12 bases between the two ends. CDR3 nucleotides: TGTGCCAGCAGCTTCAGGCAGGGTATCTACGAGCAGTACTTC. Protein sequence: CASSFRQGIYEQYF.

The V gene is TRBV21-1, the J gene TRBJ2-4; the DNA was not compared with TRBD1, the D call given in the table. TRBV21-1 is a listed pseudogene. This CDR3 is 16 amino acids long. As DNA, the CDR3 is TGTGCCAGCAGCAAAGAGGGGGGGGCGCGCGGCGATGAGCAGTACTTC. This encodes CASSKEGGARGDEQYF.

This clonotype has more than one count but fewer than ten. The chain has TRBV10-3 and TRBJ1-2; TRBD1 aligns across 7 bases. The CDR3 totals 12 residues. Germline-derived CDR1 and CDR2 are ENHRY and SYGVKD. CDR3 DNA: TGTGCATCGAGACAGGGAGATTATGGCTACACCTTC. It translates to CASRQGDYGYTF.

This chain connects TRBV20-1 to TRBJ2-3; D possibly matches TRBD1 or TRBD2 (5 bases each). The germline gives CDR1 DFQATT, CDR2 SNEGSKA (reference sequence). This CDR3 region has 15 residues. V shed 4 bases and J shed 4 bases, with 18 bases lying between them. DNA of the CDR3: TGCAGTGCTACCCCAGGGAGAGGGATGGCAGATACGCAGTATTTT. It codes for CSATPGRGMADTQYF.

This clonotype was found many times. The rearrangement uses TRBV24-1 and TRBJ2-1; D unclear. CDR3 length: 14 amino acids. Germline V gives CDR1 KGHDR, CDR2 SFDVKD. The V end was cut by 4 bases, the J end by 8 bases, with 14 bases between. CDR3 region: CATSDLHAVDEQFF. The CDR3 coding sequence is TGTGCCACCAGTGACCTACACGCGGTCGATGAGCAGTTCTTC.